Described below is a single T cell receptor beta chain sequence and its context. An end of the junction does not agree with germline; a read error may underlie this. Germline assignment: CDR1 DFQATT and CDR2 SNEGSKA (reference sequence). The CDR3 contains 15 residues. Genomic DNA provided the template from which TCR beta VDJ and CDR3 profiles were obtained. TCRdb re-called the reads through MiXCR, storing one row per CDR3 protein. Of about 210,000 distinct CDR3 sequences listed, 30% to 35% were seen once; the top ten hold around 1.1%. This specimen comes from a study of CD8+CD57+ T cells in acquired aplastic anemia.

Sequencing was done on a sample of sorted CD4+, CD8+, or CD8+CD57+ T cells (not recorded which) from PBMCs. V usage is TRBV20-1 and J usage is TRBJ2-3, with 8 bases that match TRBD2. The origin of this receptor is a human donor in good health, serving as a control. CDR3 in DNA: TGCAGTGCTAGGGAAGCGGGAGCCAGGACAGATACGCAGTACTTT. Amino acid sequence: CSAREAGARTDTQYF.